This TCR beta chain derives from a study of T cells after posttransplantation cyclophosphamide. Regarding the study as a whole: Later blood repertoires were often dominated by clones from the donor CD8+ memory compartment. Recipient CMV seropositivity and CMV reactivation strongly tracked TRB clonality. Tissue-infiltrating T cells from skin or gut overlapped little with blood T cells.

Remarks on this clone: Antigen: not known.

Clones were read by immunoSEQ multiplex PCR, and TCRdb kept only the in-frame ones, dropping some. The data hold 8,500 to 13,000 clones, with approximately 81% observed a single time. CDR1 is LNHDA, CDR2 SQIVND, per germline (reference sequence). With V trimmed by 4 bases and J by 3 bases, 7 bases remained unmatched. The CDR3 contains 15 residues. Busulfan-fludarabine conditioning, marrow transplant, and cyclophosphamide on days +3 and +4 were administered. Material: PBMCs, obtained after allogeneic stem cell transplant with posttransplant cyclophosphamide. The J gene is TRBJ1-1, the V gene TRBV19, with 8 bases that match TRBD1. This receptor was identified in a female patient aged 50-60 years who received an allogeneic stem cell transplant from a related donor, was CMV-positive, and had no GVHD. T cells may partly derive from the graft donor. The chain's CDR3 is CASSSDRGGDTEAFF. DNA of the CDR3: TGTGCCAGTAGTAGTGACAGGGGAGGGGACACTGAAGCTTTCTTT.